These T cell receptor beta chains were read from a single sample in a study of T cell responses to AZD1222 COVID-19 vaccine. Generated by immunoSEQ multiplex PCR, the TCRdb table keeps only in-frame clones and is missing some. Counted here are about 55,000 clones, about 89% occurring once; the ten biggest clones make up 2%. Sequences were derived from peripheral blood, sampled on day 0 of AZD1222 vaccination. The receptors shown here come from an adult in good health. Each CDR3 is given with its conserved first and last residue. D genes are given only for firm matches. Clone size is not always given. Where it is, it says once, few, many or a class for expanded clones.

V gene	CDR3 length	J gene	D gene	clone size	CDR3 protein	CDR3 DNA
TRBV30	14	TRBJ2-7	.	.	CAWSPPGWSREQYF	TGTGCCTGGAGCCCCCCAGGTTGGTCTCGGGAGCAGTACTTC
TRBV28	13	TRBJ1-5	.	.	CASSQTGNQPQHF	TGTGCCAGCAGTCAGACAGGAAATCAGCCCCAGCATTTT
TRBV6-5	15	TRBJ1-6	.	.	CASSLAIGKDSPLHF	TGTGCCAGCAGTCTGGCGATAGGGAAGGATTCACCCCTCCACTTT
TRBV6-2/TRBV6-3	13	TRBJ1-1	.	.	CASSYLGDTEAFF	TGTGCCAGCAGTTACTTGGGGGACACTGAAGCTTTCTTT
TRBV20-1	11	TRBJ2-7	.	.	CSALLLDEQYF	TGCAGTGCCCTCTTATTGGACGAGCAGTACTTC
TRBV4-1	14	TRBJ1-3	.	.	CASSQVNSGNTIYF	TGCGCCAGCAGCCAAGTCAACTCTGGAAACACCATATATTTT
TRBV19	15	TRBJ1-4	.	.	CASSREGTGGEKLFF	TGTGCCAGTAGCCGGGAGGGGACTGGGGGTGAAAAACTGTTTTTT
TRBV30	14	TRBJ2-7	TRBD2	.	CAWSVLVTSGEQYF	TGTGCCTGGAGTGTACTGGTGACTAGCGGTGAGCAGTACTTC
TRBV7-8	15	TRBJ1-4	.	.	CASSLGWGSNEKLFF	TGTGCCAGCAGCTTAGGTTGGGGGAGCAATGAAAAACTGTTTTTT
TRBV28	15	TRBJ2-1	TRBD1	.	CASSLGTGVYNEQFF	TGTGCCAGCAGTTTGGGGACAGGGGTCTACAATGAGCAGTTCTTC
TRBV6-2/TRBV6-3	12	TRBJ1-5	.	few	CASSPQNQPQHF	TGTGCCAGCAGTCCACAAAATCAGCCCCAGCATTTT
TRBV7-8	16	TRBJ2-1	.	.	CASTLIAETGMYEQFF	TGTGCCAGCACCCTTATAGCGGAGACGGGTATGTATGAGCAGTTCTTC
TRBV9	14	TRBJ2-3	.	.	CASSVAGSTDTQYF	TGTGCCAGCAGCGTAGCTGGTAGCACAGATACGCAGTATTTT
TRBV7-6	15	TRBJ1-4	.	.	CASSLVGTGQEKLFF	TGTGCCAGCAGCTTAGTGGGGACCGGCCAAGAAAAACTGTTTTTT
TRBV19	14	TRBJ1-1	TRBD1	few	CASRKAGTGHEAFF	TGTGCCAGTAGAAAAGCCGGGACAGGCCATGAAGCTTTCTTT
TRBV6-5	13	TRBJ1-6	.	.	CASSSRPNSPLHF	TGTGCCAGCAGTTCCCGACCCAATTCACCCCTCCACTTT
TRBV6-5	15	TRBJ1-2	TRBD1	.	CASSLTGDRSYGYTF	TGTGCCAGCAGCCTTACAGGGGACAGATCCTATGGCTACACCTTC
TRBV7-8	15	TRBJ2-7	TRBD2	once	CASSNGGTSGYEQYF	TGTGCCAGCAGCAACGGGGGGACTAGCGGATACGAGCAGTACTTC
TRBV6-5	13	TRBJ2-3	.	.	CASHLNPQVGQYF	TGTGCCAGCCATTTGAACCCGCAGGTTGGGCAGTATTTT
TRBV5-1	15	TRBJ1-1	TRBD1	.	CASSLAAGGNTEAFF	TGCGCCAGCAGCTTGGCTGCAGGGGGTAACACTGAAGCTTTCTTT
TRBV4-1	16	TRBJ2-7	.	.	CASSFDSGDFPYEQYF	TGCGCCAGCAGCTTCGACTCCGGGGACTTCCCCTACGAGCAGTACTTC
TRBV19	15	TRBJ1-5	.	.	CATQTGPNSNQPQHF	TGTGCCACGCAGACAGGCCCAAATAGCAATCAGCCCCAGCATTTT
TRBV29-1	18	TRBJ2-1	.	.	CSVDADYPQLSSYNEQFF	TGCAGCGTTGATGCCGACTACCCCCAACTGAGCTCCTACAATGAGCAGTTCTTC
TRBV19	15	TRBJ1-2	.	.	CASSNLVGTKGGYTF	TGTGCCAGTAGTAACCTCGTGGGGACCAAGGGTGGCTACACCTTC
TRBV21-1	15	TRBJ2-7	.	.	CASSKDRTGNSEQYF	TGTGCCAGCAGCAAAGACCGGACAGGGAACAGCGAGCAGTACTTC
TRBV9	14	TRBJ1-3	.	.	CASSVAGNGNTIYF	TGTGCCAGCAGCGTAGCTGGGAACGGAAACACCATATATTTT
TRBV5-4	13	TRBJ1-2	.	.	CASSLPGGYGYTF	TGTGCCAGCAGCTTGCCCGGCGGCTATGGCTACACCTTC
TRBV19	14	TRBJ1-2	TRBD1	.	CASSIPGTGGRRTF	TGTGCCAGTAGTATACCCGGGACAGGGGGCCGTAGAACCTTC
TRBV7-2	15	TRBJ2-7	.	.	CASSLAQAPSYEQYF	TGTGCCAGCAGCTTAGCCCAGGCGCCATCCTACGAGCAGTACTTC
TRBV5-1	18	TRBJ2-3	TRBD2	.	CASSKGLAGGFPTDTQYF	TGCGCCAGCAGCAAGGGACTAGCGGGAGGGTTCCCCACAGATACGCAGTATTTT
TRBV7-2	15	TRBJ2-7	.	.	CASSLAGDFSYEQYF	TGTGCCAGCAGCTTAGCGGGGGATTTCTCCTACGAGCAGTACTTC
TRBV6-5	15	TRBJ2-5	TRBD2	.	CASSYLAGGGETQYF	TGTGCCAGCAGTTATCTAGCGGGAGGGGGTGAGACCCAGTACTTC
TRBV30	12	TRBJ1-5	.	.	CAWSGSNQPQHF	TGTGCCTGGAGTGGAAGCAATCAGCCCCAGCATTTT
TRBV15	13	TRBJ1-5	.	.	CATSIGLNQPQHF	TGTGCCACCAGCATAGGACTCAATCAGCCCCAGCATTTT
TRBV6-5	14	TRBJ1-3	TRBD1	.	CASRGQYSGNTIYF	TGTGCCAGCAGGGGACAGTACTCTGGAAACACCATATATTTT
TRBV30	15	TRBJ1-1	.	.	CAWGKEWGLDTEAFF	TGTGCCTGGGGGAAGGAGTGGGGGCTGGACACTGAAGCTTTCTTT
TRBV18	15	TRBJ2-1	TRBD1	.	CASSTGQGAGNEQFF	TGTGCCAGCTCAACGGGACAGGGGGCCGGCAATGAGCAGTTCTTC
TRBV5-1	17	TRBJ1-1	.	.	CASSLGTLSAMNTEAFF	TGCGCCAGCAGCTTGGGGACGCTGAGCGCCATGAACACTGAAGCTTTCTTT
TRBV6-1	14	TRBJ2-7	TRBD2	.	CASSESGSAGEQYF	TGTGCCAGCAGTGAAAGCGGGAGCGCTGGCGAGCAGTACTTC
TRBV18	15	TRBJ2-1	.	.	CASSPAVPPYNEQFF	TGTGCCAGCTCACCAGCCGTCCCGCCATACAATGAGCAGTTCTTC
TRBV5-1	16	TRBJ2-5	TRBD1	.	CASSSRQGDWQETQYF	TGCGCCAGCAGCTCCCGACAGGGAGATTGGCAAGAGACCCAGTACTTC
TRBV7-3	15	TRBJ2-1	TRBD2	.	CASSLTSGNYNEQFF	TGTGCCAGCAGCCTGACTAGCGGGAACTACAATGAGCAGTTCTTC
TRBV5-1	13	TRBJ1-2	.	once	CASSIGGSEGYTF	TGCGCCAGCAGCATCGGGGGCTCTGAGGGCTACACCTTC
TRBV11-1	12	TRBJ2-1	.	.	CASTLVAGEQFF	TGTGCCAGCACCTTGGTCGCAGGTGAGCAGTTCTTC
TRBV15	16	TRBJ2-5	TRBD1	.	CATSRQDRGRGETQYF	TGTGCCACCAGCAGACAGGACAGGGGGCGAGGAGAGACCCAGTACTTC
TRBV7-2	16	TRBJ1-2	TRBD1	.	CASTRLWTGKFYGYTF	TGTGCCAGTACGCGACTTTGGACAGGAAAATTCTATGGCTACACCTTC
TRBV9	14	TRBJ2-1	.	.	CASSVGKGTNEQFF	TGTGCCAGCAGCGTAGGGAAGGGAACGAATGAGCAGTTCTTC
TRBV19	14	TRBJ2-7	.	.	CASSLNGNPHEQYF	TGTGCCAGTAGTCTGAACGGGAATCCGCACGAGCAGTACTTC
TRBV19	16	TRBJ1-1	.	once	CASSIDRTYMNTEAFF	TGTGCCAGTAGTATCGACAGGACCTACATGAACACTGAAGCTTTCTTT
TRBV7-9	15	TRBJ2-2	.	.	CASSLDAGNTGELFF	TGTGCCAGCAGCTTAGATGCAGGGAACACCGGGGAGCTGTTTTTT
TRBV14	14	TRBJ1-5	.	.	CASSKSGVHQPQHF	TGTGCCAGCAGCAAGTCCGGGGTACATCAGCCCCAGCATTTT
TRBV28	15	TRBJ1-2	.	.	CASSLQLGGAYGYTF	TGTGCCAGCAGTTTACAGCTCGGGGGGGCGTATGGCTACACCTTC
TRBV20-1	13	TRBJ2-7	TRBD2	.	CSASSAGPYEQYF	TGCAGTGCTAGTTCAGCGGGACCCTACGAGCAGTACTTC
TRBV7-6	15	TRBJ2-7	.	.	CASSLGGESSYEQYF	TGTGCCAGCAGCTTAGGGGGAGAGAGCTCCTACGAGCAGTACTTC